This T cell receptor beta chain originates from a study of cytomegalovirus exposure and HLA in healthy donors. A word on this clone: Antigen unknown. Relative to the germline gene, one junction end is altered; a read error may explain this.

This CDR3 has 20 residues. Germline V gene lookup returns CDR1 MNHNS and CDR2 SASEGT. The PCR was carried out with 60 Vbeta primers and 13 Jbeta primers. TCRdb's copy holds only in-frame clones and misses some; the assay was immunoSEQ multiplex PCR. Of 170,000 or so clones listed, around four fifths are singletons. General observations from the study: TCR beta V segments were, for the most part, productive about 87% or about 30% of the time in an earlier analysis.

What was sequenced was PBMCs. The chain joins TRBV6-1 to TRBJ1-4, with 9 bases matching TRBD1. This TCR derives from a girl aged 5 to 17 in good health and CMV-seropositive. As DNA, the CDR3 is TGTGCCAGCAGGGAAGGGACAGGGATAGGTCGGGGGATGGCTAATGAAAAACTGTTTTTT. The encoded protein is CASREGTGIGRGMANEKLFF.